Sequencing of this TCR beta chain was carried out in a study of T-cell memory formation after mild COVID-19. General study points: The pre-infection memory compartment contained some responding clones, suggesting cross-reactive memory joined.

The CDR3 extends over 13 amino acids. Germline CDR1 MNHEY, CDR2 SVGEGT. J was trimmed by 8 bases and V by 8 bases; bases with no gene match: 8. TCRdb passed the 5' RACE reads through MiXCR, listing each CDR3 protein once. Seen here are 450,000 or so distinct CDR3 sequences, 25% observed once, and the top ten hold around an eighth. This clonotype was detected only a few times. No antigen is known for it. J is TRBJ2-1 and V is TRBV6-2 or TRBV6-3; 8 positions match TRBD1. Specimen: PBMCs or a T cell subset sorted from them (not recorded which). This clonotype originated in an adult woman who had mild COVID-19 (a few samples of this study predate the infection). Cell type and time point are not known. The CDR3 nucleotides read TGTGCCAGCCTCGGGACAGGTAGGGATGAGCAGTTCTTC. It specifies CASLGTGRDEQFF.